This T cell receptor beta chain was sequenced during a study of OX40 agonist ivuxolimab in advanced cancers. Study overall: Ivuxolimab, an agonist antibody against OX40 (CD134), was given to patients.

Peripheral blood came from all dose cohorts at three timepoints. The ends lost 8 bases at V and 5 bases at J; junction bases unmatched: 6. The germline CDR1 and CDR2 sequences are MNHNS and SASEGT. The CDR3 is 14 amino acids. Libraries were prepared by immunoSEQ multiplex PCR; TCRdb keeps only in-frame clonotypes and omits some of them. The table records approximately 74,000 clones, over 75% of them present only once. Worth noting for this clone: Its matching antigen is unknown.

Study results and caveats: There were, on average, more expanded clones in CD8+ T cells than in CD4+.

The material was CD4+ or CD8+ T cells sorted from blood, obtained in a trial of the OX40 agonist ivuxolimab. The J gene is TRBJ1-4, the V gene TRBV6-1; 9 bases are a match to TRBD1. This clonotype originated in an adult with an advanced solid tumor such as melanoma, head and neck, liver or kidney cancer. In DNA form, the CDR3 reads TGTGCCAGCCGGTTGGGACAGGGAAATGAAAAACTGTTTTTT. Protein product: CASRLGQGNEKLFF.